This TCR beta chain emerged from a study of a mutant IDH1 vaccine in newly diagnosed glioma. Study-level information: The first vaccination came 4-6 weeks after radiotherapy alone, or with temozolomide cycles.

Time point reported: week 5, during vaccination. Alongside topical imiquimod, each dose of vaccine comprised 300 ug of mutant IDH1 20-mer peptide. Germline values: CDR1 LGHNA, CDR2 YSLEER. V dropped 1 base and J dropped 4 bases, with 10 bases sitting between them. This CDR3 has 15 residues. Comment on this clone: Its specificity is unknown.

The table came from immunoSEQ multiplex PCR; TCRdb's copy has only in-frame clones and leaves some out. The table shows about 51,000 clones, with more than 70% occurring only once. This chain links TRBV4-3 with TRBJ2-2; D gene ambiguous. The material was PBMCs, obtained from a glioma patient whose treatment included an IDH1 peptide vaccine. The TCR sequence derives from a middle-aged woman with glioma. CDR3 DNA sequence: TGCGCCAGCAGCCAAGCACCGATCGCCACCGGGGAGCTGTTTTTT. This encodes CASSQAPIATGELFF.